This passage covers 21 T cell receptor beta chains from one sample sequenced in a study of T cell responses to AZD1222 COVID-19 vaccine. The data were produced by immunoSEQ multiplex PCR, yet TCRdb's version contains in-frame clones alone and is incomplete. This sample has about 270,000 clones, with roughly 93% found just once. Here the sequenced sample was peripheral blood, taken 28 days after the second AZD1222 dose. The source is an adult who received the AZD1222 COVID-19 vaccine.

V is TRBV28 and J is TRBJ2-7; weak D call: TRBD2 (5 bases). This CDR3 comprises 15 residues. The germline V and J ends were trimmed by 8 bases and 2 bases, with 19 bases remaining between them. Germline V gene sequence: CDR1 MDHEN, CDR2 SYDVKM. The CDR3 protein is CASRGSVGIAYEQYF. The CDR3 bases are TGTGCCAGCCGGGGAAGTGTGGGGATCGCCTACGAGCAGTACTTC. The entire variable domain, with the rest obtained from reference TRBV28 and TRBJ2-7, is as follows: DVKVTQSSRYLVKRTGEKVFLECVQDMDHENMFWYRQDPGLGLRLIYFSYDVKMKEKGDIPEGYSVSREKKERFSLILESASTNQTSMYLCASRGSVGIAYEQYFGPGTRLTVT.

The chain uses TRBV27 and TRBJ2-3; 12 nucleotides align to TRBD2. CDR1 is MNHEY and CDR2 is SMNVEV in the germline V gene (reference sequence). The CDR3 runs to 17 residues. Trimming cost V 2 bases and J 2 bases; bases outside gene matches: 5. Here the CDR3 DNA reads TGTGCCAGCAGTTTACTAGCGGGGGGGCCGGACACAGATACGCAGTATTTT. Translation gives CASSLLAGGPDTDTQYF.

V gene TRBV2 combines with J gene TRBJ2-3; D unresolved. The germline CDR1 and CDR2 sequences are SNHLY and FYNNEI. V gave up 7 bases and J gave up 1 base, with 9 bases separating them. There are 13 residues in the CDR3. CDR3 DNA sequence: TGTGCCAGCAACTACGAGGGCACAGATACGCAGTATTTT. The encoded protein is CASNYEGTDTQYF.

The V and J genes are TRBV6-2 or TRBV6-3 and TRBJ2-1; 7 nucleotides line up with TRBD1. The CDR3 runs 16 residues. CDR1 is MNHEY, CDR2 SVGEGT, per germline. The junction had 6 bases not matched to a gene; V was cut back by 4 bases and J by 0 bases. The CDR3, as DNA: TGTGCCAGCAGTTCCTGGACAGGAGTCTCCTACAATGAGCAGTTCTTC. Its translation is CASSSWTGVSYNEQFF.

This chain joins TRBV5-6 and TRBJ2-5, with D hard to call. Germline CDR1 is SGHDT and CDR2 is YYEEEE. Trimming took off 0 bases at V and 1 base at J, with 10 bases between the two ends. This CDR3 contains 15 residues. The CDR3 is CASSLAPAGQETQYF. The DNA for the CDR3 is TGTGCCAGCAGCTTGGCCCCGGCAGGCCAAGAGACCCAGTACTTC.

DNA for the CDR3: TGTGCCAGCAGCTTAGCCCCCCCGCAGCGGGCGGCCTCCTACAATGAGCAGTTCTTC. Its translation is CASSLAPPQRAASYNEQFF. The J gene is TRBJ2-1, the V gene TRBV7-6, with D maybe TRBD2 (6 bases). The V and J ends lost 0 bases and 0 bases respectively, with 18 bases between them. CDR3 length equals 19 residues. Germline-derived CDR1 and CDR2 are SGHVS and FNYEAQ.

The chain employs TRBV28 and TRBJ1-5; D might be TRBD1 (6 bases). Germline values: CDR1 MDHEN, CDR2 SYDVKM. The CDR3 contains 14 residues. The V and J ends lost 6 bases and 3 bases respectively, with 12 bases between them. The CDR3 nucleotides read TGTGCCAGCAGCACTGGGACAATCAATCAGCCCCAGCATTTT. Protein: CASSTGTINQPQHF.

The CDR3 DNA sequence: TGTGCCAGCAGTTCGCCCACGAACGAGCAGTACTTC. Its translation is CASSSPTNEQYF. J is TRBJ2-7 and V is TRBV6-5; D not certain. The length of the CDR3 is 12 residues. Trimming stripped 4 bases from V and 5 bases from J, with 9 bases between. Germline CDR1 and CDR2: MNHEY and SVGAGI.

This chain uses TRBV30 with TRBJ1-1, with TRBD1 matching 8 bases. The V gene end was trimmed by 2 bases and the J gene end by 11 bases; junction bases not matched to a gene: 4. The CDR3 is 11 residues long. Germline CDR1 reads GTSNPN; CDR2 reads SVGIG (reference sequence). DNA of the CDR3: TGTGCCTGGAGTCAGGGGGCGCGGGCTTTCTTT. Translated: CAWSQGARAFF. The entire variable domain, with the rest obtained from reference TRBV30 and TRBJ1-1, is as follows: SQTIHQWPATLVQPVGSPLSLECTVEGTSNPNLYWYRQAAGRGLQLLFYSVGIGQISSEVPQNLSASRPQDRQFILSSKKLLLSDSGFYLCAWSQGARAFFGQGTRLTVV.

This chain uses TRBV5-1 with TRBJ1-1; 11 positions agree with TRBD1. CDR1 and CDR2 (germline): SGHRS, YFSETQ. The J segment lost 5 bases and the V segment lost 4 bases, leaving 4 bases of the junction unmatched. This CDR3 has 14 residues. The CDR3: CASSGQGANTEAFF. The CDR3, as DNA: TGCGCCAGCAGCGGACAGGGGGCCAATACTGAAGCTTTCTTT.

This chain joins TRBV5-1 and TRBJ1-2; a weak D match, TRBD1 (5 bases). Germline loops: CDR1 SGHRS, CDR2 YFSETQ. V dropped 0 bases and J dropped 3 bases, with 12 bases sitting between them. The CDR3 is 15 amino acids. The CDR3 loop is CASSLAGRGDYGYTF. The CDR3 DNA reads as TGCGCCAGCAGCTTGGCCGGGAGGGGTGACTATGGCTACACCTTC.

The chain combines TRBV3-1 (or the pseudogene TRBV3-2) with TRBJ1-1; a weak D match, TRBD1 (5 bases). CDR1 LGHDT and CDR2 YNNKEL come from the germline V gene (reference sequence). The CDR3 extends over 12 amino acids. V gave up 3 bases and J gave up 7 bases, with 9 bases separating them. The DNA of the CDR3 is TGTGCCAGCAGCCATGGAGGGGATGAAGCTTTCTTT. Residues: CASSHGGDEAFF.

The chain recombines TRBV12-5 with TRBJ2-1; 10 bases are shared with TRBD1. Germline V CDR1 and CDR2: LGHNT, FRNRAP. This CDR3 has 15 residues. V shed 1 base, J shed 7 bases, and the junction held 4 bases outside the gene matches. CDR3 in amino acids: CASGLAGTGVNEQFF. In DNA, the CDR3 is TGTGCTAGTGGTTTGGCCGGGACAGGGGTTAATGAGCAGTTCTTC.

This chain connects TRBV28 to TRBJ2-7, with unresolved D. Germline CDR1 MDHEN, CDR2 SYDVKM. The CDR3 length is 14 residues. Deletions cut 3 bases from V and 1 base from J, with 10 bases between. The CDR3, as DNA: TGTGCCAGCAGTTTGAGGACGCCATCCTACGAGCAGTACTTC. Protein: CASSLRTPSYEQYF. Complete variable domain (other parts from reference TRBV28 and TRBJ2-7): DVKVTQSSRYLVKRTGEKVFLECVQDMDHENMFWYRQDPGLGLRLIYFSYDVKMKEKGDIPEGYSVSREKKERFSLILESASTNQTSMYLCASSLRTPSYEQYFGPGTRLTVT.

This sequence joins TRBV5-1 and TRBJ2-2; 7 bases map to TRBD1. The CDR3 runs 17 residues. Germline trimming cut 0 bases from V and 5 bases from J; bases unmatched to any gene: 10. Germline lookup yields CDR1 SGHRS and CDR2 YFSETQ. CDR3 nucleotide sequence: TGCGCCAGCAGCTTGGGGCAACAGGGGAGTAGAACCGGGGAGCTGTTTTTT. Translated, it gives CASSLGQQGSRTGELFF.

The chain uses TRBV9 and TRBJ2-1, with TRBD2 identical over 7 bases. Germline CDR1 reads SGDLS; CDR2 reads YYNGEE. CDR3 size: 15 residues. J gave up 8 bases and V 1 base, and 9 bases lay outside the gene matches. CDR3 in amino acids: CASSVWGEGPHEQFF. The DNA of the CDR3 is TGTGCCAGCAGCGTATGGGGGGAGGGCCCCCATGAGCAGTTCTTC.

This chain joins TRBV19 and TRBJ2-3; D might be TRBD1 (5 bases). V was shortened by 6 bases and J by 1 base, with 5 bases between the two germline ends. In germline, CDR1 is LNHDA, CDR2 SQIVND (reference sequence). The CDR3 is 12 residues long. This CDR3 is CASRQGTDTQYF. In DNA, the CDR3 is TGTGCCAGTAGACAGGGCACAGATACGCAGTATTTT.

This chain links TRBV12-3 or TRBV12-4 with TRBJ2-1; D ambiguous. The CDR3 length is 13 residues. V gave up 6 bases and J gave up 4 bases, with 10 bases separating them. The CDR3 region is CASRDGSYNEQFF. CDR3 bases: TGTGCCAGCAGGGACGGATCTTACAATGAGCAGTTCTTC.

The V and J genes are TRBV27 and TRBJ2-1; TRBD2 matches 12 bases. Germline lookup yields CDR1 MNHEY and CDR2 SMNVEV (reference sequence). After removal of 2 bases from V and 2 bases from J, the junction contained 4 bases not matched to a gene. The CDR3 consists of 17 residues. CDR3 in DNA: TGTGCCAGCAGTTTAACCTCTAGCGGGAGGGCCTACAATGAGCAGTTCTTC. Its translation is CASSLTSSGRAYNEQFF.

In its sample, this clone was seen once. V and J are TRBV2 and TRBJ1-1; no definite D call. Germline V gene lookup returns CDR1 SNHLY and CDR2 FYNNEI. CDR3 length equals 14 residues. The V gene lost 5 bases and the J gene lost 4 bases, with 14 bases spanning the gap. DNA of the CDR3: TGTGCCAGCAGTCGTACCCAGGCGGGCACTGAAGCTTTCTTT. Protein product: CASSRTQAGTEAFF.

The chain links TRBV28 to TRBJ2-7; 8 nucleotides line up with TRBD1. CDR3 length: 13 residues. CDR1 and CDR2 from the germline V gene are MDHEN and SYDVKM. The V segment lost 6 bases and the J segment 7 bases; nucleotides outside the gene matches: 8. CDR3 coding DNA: TGTGCCAGCAGCCCGGGACAGGCTTGGGAGCAGTACTTC. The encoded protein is CASSPGQAWEQYF.